Below, 6 T cell receptor beta chains from the same sample are listed, as sequenced in a study of blood T cell repertoires in COVID-19. Measured with immunoSEQ multiplex PCR; TCRdb has only the in-frame clones, and not every one. The sample yields about 200,000 clones, roughly three quarters seen once. Sequenced material: PBMCs or T cells enriched from blood (not recorded which). The source is a woman aged 50 to 65 with acute COVID-19.

CDR3 in DNA: TGTGCCAGCAGCTTAGGGGACAGGGGATCGGGTACTGAAGCTTTCTTT. It specifies CASSLGDRGSGTEAFF. The chain combines TRBV7-9 with TRBJ1-1; 10 positions match TRBD1. The germline CDR1 and CDR2 sequences are SEHNR and FQNEAQ (reference sequence). V was clipped by 1 base and J by 5 bases; unmatched bases: 7. This CDR3 is 16 amino acids long.

The genes are TRBV28 and TRBJ2-7; no reliable D call. Trimming pared 6 bases from V and 3 bases from J, leaving 6 bases between. The germline V gene encodes CDR1 MDHEN and CDR2 SYDVKM. The CDR3 length is 11 residues. CDR3 DNA: TGTGCCAGCAGCCGTTACTACGAGCAGTACGTC. Its translation: CASSRYYEQYV.

This chain links TRBV7-6 with TRBJ2-2, with D perhaps matching TRBD1 (5 bases). Germline V gene lookup returns CDR1 SGHVS and CDR2 FNYEAQ. Trimming shortened V by 1 base and J by 6 bases, and 18 bases separated the two germline ends. This CDR3 spans 17 amino acids. CDR3 in amino acids: CASSLVQGRTAAGELFF. CDR3 coding DNA: TGTGCCAGCAGCTTAGTGCAGGGCAGAACAGCCGCCGGGGAGCTGTTTTTT. Supplemented by reference TRBV7-6 and TRBJ2-2, the full variable domain reads GAGVSQSPRYKVTKRGQDVALRCDPISGHVSLYWYRQALGQGPEFLTYFNYEAQQDKSGLPNDRFSAERPEGSISTLTIQRTEQRDSAMYRCASSLVQGRTAAGELFFGEGSRLTVL.

This sequence joins TRBV18 and TRBJ1-1; D might be TRBD1 (5 bases). This CDR3 is built from 14 residues. CDR1 and CDR2 (germline): KGHSH, LQKENI. Trimming took off 0 bases at V and 4 bases at J, with 9 bases between the two ends. The CDR3, as DNA: TGTGCCAGCTCACCACCGCCAGGGTTCACTGAAGCTTTCTTT. This translates into CASSPPPGFTEAFF. Full variable domain (remainder filled in from reference TRBV18 and TRBJ1-1): NAGVMQNPRHLVRRRGQEARLRCSPMKGHSHVYWYRQLPEEGLKFMVYLQKENIIDESGMPKERFSAEFPKEGPSILRIQQVVRGDSAAYFCASSPPPGFTEAFFGQGTRLTVV.

The chain combines TRBV18 with TRBJ1-1; 8 bases fit TRBD1. The V gene's germline CDR1 is KGHSH and CDR2 LQKENI. The CDR3 runs to 14 residues. The trim removed 3 bases at V and 4 bases at J, leaving 4 bases unmatched. DNA of the CDR3: TGTGCCAGCTCACCGGACAGGGTGGGCACTGAAGCTTTCTTT. Its protein product is CASSPDRVGTEAFF.

This clone was found many times. The chain uses TRBV10-3 and TRBJ2-5; TRBD2 matches at 7 bases. Germline assignment: CDR1 ENHRY and CDR2 SYGVKD. J lost 0 bases, V lost 0 bases, and 7 bases had no gene match. The CDR3 sequence is 17 residues long. Written as DNA, the CDR3 is TGTGCCATCAGTGAGTCCTCGGGACTACAGTACCAAGAGACCCAGTACTTC. This translates into CAISESSGLQYQETQYF.